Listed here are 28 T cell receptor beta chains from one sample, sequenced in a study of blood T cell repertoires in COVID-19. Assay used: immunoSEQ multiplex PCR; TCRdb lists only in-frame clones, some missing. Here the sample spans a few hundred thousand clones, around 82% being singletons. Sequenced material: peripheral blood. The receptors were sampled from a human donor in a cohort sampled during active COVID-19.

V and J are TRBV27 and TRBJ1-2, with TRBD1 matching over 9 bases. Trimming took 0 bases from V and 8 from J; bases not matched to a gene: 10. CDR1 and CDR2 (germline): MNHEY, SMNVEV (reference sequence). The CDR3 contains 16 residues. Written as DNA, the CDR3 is TGTGCCAGCAGTTTATCGGTACTCGGGACAGGGCAAGGCTACACCTTC. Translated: CASSLSVLGTGQGYTF.

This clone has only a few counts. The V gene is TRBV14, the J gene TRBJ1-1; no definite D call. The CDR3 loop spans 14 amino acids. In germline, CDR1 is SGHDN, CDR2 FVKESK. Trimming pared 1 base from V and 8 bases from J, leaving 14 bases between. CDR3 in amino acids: CASSQGANVREAFF. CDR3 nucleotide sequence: TGTGCCAGCAGCCAAGGCGCAAACGTGAGGGAAGCTTTCTTT. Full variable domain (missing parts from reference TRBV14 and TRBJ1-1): EAGVTQFPSHSVIEKGQTVTLRCDPISGHDNLYWYRRVMGKEIKFLLHFVKESKQDESGMPNNRFLAERTGGTYSTLKVQPAELEDSGVYFCASSQGANVREAFFGQGTRLTVV.

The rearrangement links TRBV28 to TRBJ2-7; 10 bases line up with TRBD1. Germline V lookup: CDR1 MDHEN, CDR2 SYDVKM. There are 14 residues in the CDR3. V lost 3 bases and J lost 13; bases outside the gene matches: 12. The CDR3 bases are TGTGCCAGCAGTTTTCCGGGACAGGGGTCTTTCCTTTACTTC. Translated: CASSFPGQGSFLYF.

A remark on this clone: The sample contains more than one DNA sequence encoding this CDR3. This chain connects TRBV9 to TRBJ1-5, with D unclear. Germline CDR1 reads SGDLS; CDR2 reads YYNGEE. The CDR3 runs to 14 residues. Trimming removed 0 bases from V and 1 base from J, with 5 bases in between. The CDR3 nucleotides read TGTGCCAGCAGCGTAGATGGCAGCAATCAGCCCCAGCATTTT. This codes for CASSVDGSNQPQHF.

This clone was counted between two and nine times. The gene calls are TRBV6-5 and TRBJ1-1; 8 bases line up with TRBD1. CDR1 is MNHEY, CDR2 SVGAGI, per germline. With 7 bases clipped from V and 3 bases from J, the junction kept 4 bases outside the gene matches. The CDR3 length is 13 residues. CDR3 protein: CASKEQGDTEAFF. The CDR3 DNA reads TGTGCCAGCAAGGAACAGGGGGACACTGAAGCTTTCTTT.

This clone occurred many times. Here the CDR3 reads CASRRAGTPGGRETQYF. As DNA, the CDR3 is TGTGCCAGCAGACGGGCAGGGACGCCGGGGGGCCGGGAGACCCAGTACTTC. This rearrangement joins TRBV9 to TRBJ2-5; weak D call: TRBD2 (7 bases). The germline V gene encodes CDR1 SGDLS and CDR2 YYNGEE. Deletions cut 5 bases from V and 5 bases from J, with 25 bases between. CDR3 length: 17 amino acids.

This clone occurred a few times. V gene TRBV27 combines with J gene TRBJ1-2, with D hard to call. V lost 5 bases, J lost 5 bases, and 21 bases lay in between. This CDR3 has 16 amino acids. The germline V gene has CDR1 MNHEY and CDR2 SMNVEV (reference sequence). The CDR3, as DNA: TGTGCCAGCAGTCCGGTCCGAACGCTAGGTCTGTATGGCTACACCTTC. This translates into CASSPVRTLGLYGYTF.

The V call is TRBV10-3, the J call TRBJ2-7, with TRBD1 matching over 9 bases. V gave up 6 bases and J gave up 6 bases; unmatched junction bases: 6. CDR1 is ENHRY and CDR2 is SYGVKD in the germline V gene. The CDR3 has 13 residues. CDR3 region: CAIRGTGRGEQYF. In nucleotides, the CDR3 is TGTGCCATCAGAGGGACAGGGAGGGGCGAGCAGTACTTC.

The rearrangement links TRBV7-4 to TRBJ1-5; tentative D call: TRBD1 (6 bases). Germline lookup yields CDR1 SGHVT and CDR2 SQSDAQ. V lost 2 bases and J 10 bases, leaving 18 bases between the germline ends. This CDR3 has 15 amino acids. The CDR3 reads CASSLITGQSGPQHF. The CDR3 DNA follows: TGTGCCAGCAGCTTAATCACAGGGCAATCAGGACCCCAGCATTTT.

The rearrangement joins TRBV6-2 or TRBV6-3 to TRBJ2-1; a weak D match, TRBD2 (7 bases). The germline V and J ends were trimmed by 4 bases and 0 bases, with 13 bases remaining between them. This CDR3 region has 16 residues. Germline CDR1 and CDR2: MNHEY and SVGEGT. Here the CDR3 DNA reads TGTGCCAGCAGTTTCCTAGGGGGGGACTCCTACAATGAGCAGTTCTTC. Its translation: CASSFLGGDSYNEQFF.

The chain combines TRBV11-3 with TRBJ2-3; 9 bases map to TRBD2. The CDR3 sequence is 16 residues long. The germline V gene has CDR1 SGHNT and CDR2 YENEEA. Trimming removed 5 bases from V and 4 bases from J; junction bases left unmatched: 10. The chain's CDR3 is CASSRPAGGPADTQYF. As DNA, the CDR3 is TGTGCCAGCAGCCGCCCGGCGGGAGGGCCCGCAGATACGCAGTATTTT.

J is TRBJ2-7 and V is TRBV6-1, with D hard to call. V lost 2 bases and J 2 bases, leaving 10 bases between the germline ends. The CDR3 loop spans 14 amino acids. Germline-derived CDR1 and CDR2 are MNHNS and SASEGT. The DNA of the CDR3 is TGTGCCAGCAGTGAACCTAGGCGTACCTACGAGCAGTACTTC. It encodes CASSEPRRTYEQYF.

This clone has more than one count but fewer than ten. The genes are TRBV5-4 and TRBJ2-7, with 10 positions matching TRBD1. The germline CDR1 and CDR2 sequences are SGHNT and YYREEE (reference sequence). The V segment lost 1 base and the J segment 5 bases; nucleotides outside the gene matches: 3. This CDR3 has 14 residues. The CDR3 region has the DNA TGTGCCAGCAGCTTGCGACAGGGGGCCGACGAGCAGTACTTC. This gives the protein CASSLRQGADEQYF.

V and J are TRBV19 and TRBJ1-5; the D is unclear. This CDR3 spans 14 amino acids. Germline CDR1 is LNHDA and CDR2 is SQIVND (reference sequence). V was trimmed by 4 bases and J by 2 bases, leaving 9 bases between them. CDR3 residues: CASSTGRGNQPQHF. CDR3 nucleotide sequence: TGTGCCAGTAGTACGGGAAGGGGCAATCAGCCCCAGCATTTT. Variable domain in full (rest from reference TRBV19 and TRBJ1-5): DGGITQSPKYLFRKEGQNVTLSCEQNLNHDAMYWYRQDPGQGLRLIYYSQIVNDFQKGDIAEGYSVSREKKESFPLTVTSAQKNPTAFYLCASSTGRGNQPQHFGDGTRLSIL.

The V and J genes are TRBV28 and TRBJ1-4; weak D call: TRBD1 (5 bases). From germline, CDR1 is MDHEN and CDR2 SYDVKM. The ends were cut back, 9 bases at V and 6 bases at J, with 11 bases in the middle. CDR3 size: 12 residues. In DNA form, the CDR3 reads TGTGCCAGTTTAGGGGAATATGAAAAACTGTTTTTT. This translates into CASLGEYEKLFF.

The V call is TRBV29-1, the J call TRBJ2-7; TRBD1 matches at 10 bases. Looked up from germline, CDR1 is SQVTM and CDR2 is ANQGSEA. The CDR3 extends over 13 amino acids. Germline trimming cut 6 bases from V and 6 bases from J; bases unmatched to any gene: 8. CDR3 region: CSVASGTGAEQYF. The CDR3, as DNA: TGCAGCGTAGCCTCCGGGACAGGGGCCGAGCAGTACTTC.

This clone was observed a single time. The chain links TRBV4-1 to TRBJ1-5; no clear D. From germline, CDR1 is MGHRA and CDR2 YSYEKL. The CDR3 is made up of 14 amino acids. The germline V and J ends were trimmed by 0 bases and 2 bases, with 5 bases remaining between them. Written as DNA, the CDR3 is TGCGCCAGCAGCCAAGACCGGGGCAATCAGCCCCAGCATTTT. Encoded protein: CASSQDRGNQPQHF.

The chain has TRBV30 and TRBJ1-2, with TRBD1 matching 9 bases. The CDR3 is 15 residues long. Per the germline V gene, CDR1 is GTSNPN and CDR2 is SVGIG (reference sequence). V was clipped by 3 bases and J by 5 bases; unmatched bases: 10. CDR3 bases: TGTGCCTGGAGCAGTCCCGGGACAGGGAAATATGGCTACACCTTC. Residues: CAWSSPGTGKYGYTF.

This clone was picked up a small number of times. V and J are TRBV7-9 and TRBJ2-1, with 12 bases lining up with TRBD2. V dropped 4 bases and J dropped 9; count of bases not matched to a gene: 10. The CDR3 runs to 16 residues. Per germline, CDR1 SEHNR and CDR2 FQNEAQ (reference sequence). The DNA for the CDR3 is TGTGCCAGCAGCTATTCCCTAGCGGGAGGGCAGAGTGAGCAGTTCTTC. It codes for CASSYSLAGGQSEQFF.

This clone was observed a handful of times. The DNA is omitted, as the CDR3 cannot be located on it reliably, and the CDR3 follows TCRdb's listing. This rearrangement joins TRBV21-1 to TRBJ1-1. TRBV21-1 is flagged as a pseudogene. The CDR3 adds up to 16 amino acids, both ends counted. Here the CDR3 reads CASSKVGNGIRTEAFF.

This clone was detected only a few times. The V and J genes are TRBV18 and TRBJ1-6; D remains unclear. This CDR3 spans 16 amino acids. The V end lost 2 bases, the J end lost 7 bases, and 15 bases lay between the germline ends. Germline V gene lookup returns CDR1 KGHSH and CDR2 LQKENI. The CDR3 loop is CASSPGQNRGNSPLHF. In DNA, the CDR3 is TGTGCCAGCTCACCAGGGCAGAATCGGGGAAATTCACCCCTCCACTTT.

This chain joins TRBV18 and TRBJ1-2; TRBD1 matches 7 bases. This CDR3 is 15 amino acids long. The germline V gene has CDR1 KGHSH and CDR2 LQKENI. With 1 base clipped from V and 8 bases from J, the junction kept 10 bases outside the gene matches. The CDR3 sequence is CASSPQGARVHGYTF. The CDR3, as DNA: TGTGCCAGCTCACCACAGGGGGCGCGGGTGCACGGCTACACCTTC.

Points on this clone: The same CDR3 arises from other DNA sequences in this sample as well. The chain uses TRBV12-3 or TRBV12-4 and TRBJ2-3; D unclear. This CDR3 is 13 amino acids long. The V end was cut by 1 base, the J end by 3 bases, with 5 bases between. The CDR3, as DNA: TGTGCCAGCAGTTTAGGAGTTACAGATACGCAGTATTTT. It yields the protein CASSLGVTDTQYF.

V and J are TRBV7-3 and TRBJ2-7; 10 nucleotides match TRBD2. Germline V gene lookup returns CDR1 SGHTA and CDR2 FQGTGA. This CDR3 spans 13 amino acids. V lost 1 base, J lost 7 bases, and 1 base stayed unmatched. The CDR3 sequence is CASSLILAGEQYF. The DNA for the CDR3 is TGTGCCAGCAGCTTAATACTAGCGGGAGAGCAGTACTTC. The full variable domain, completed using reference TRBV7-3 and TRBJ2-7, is GAGVSQTPSNKVTEKGKYVELRCDPISGHTALYWYRQSLGQGPEFLIYFQGTGAADDSGLPNDRFFAVRPEGSVSTLKIQRTERGDSAVYLCASSLILAGEQYFGPGTRLTVT.

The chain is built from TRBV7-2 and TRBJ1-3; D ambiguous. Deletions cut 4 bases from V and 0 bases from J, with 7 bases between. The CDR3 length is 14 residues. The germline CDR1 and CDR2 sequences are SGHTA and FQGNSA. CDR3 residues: CASSSGYSGNTIYF. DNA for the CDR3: TGTGCCAGCAGCTCCGGGTACTCTGGAAACACCATATATTTT.

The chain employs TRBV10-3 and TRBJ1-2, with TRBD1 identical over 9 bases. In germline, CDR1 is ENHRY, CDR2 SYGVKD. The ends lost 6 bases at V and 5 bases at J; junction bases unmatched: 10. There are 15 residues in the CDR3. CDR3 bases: TGTGCCATCAGGGACCCGGGGACAGGGAGATATGGCTACACCTTC. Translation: CAIRDPGTGRYGYTF.

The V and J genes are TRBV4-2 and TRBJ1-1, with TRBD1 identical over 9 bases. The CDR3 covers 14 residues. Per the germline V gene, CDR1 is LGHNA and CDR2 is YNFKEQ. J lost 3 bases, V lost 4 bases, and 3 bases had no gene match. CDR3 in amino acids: CASSRGDRDTEAFF. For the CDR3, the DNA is TGTGCCAGCAGCCGGGGGGACAGGGACACTGAAGCTTTCTTT.

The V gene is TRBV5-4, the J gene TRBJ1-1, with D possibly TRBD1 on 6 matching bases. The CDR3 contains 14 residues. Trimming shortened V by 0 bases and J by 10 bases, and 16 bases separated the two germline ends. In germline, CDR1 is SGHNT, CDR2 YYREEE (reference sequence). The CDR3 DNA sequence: TGTGCCAGCAGCTTGGCCGGTGCAGGGGAGGGAGCTTTCTTT. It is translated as CASSLAGAGEGAFF.